This TCR beta chain was identified during a study of OX40 agonist ivuxolimab in advanced cancers. Across the study: Ivuxolimab, which is an agonistic anti-OX40 (CD134) antibody, was administered to the patients. Study-wide points: On average, CD8+ T cells had more expanded clones than CD4+. At doses 0.1 to 3.0 mg/kg, CD4+ and CD8+ clones expanded.

For this clone: Its antigen is unknown.

Repertoires were generated with immunoSEQ multiplex PCR, while TCRdb's copy carries only in-frame clones and drops some. The table records 65,000 to 75,000 clones, over 80% of them present only once. Germline CDR1 reads SNHLY; CDR2 reads FYNNEI. The CDR3 sequence is 14 residues long. Trimming removed 6 bases from V and 1 base from J; junction bases left unmatched: 5. The chain recombines TRBV2 with TRBJ1-1; 7 bases are shared with TRBD1. The sample was CD4+ or CD8+ T cells sorted from blood, taken in a trial of the OX40 agonist ivuxolimab. This receptor was taken from an adult with an advanced solid tumor such as melanoma, head and neck, liver or kidney cancer. CDR3 sequence: CASRVGQQNTEAFF. The CDR3 nucleotides read TGTGCCAGCAGGGTGGGACAGCAGAACACTGAAGCTTTCTTT.